This entry features one T cell receptor beta chain sequence. Its antigen is still unknown. This sample is part of a study of T cells in Graves' hyperthyroidism and ophthalmopathy. The overall study: Peripheral blood was collected at initial diagnosis, before any treatment.

The CDR3 has 16 residues. With 2 bases removed from V and 2 bases from J, the gap between germline ends came to 19 bases. From germline, CDR1 is DFQATT and CDR2 SNEGSKA (reference sequence). Researchers took RNA transcripts and amplified the TCR beta CDR3 regions from them. With the HTBI primer set, the TCR CDR3 went through a first round of RT-PCR. MiXCR was run by TCRdb on the multiplex PCR reads, yielding one entry per CDR3 protein. The sample has 350,000 or so distinct CDR3 sequences, about a sixth seen once; the top ten hold roughly a third. The blood specimen was taken at initial hyperthyroidism diagnosis, before any ophthalmopathy symptoms. PBMCs were collected from an approximately 10 ml volume of fresh peripheral blood. Whole-study results and caveats: A median roughly six months before onset, the model predicted ophthalmopathy.

Sequencing input: blood. The clonotype comes from a woman in her twenties or thirties with Graves' hyperthyroidism that later progressed to Graves' ophthalmopathy. The gene calls are TRBV20-1 and TRBJ2-7; possible D gene TRBD1, 6 bases. Here the CDR3 reads CSARPFTGRFTYEQYF. For the CDR3, the DNA is TGCAGTGCTAGACCTTTCACAGGGCGCTTTACCTACGAGCAGTACTTC.